Here is one TCR beta chain with its context. Its antigen is currently unknown. The sample comes from a study of radiotherapy plus CTLA-4 blockade in lung cancer. Turning to the study itself: Disease control was present in under 35% of patients, and objective responses in about 18%. Study observations and caveats: Strongest reported response predictors: early blood clone changes and post-radiation interferon-beta.

The V end lost 5 bases, the J end lost 0 bases, and 12 bases lay between the germline ends. CDR1 SQVTM and CDR2 ANQGSEA come from the germline V gene. The CDR3 spans 14 residues. Chemo-refractory metastatic non-small-cell lung cancer patients received focal radiation with ipilimumab CTLA-4 blockade. Measured with immunoSEQ multiplex PCR; TCRdb has only the in-frame clones, and not every one. The data contain about 84,000 clones, about three quarters of them singletons. This TCR derives from a human donor with non-small cell lung cancer that progressed on radiotherapy plus ipilimumab. The sample was peripheral blood, taken from a patient treated with radiotherapy plus ipilimumab. The rearrangement joins TRBV29-1 to TRBJ2-3, with a possible D match to TRBD2 (5 bases). DNA of the CDR3: TGCAGCGTTTCGGACTGGACTAGCACAGATACGCAGTATTTT. This translates into CSVSDWTSTDTQYF.